Given below is one T cell receptor beta chain in context. Its antigen is unknown. CD4+ T cells specific for antigen were expanded with viral peptide pools by the ViraFEST assay before sequencing. Once cultured for approximately eleven days, the cells underwent separation to obtain CD4+ T cells. Vaccine recipients, nucleocapsid antibody negative, had no prior SARS-CoV-2 infection. Half-medium changes using IL-2 medium occurred on days 3 and 7. The ends lost 6 bases at V and 6 bases at J; junction bases unmatched: 4. The CDR3 loop spans 13 amino acids. The V gene's germline CDR1 is MNHEY and CDR2 SVGAGI. These data belong to a study of vaccination effects on CD4 cells after COVID-19. Study results and caveats: Both infection-induced and vaccine-induced clones contracted markedly at late post-vaccination timepoints.

TCRdb keeps only in-frame clones here, not all; method: immunoSEQ multiplex PCR. The table lists about 63,000 clones, over 70% of them singletons. J is TRBJ2-1 and V is TRBV6-5; 8 nucleotides match TRBD2. The material was CD4+ T cells from PBMCs cultured with HCoV-OC43 spike peptides, obtained before COVID-19 vaccination. The subset was: HCoV-OC43 spike overlapping peptide pool stimulation. The clonotype comes from a human donor who received a COVID-19 vaccine. Here the CDR3 reads CASRLGGANEQFF. The CDR3 DNA is TGTGCCAGCAGGCTCGGGGGGGCCAATGAGCAGTTCTTC.